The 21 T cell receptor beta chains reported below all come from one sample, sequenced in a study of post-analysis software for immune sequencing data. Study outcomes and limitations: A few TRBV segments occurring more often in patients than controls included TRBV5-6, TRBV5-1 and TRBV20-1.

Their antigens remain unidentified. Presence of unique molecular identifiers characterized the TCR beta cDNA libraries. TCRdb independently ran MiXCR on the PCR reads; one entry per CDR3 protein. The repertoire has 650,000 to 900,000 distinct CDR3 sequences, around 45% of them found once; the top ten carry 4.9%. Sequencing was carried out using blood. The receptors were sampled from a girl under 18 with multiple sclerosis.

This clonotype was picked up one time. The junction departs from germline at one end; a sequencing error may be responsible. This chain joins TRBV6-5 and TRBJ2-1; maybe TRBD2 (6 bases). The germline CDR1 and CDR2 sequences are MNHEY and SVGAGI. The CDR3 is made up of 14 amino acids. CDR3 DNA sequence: TGTGCCAGCAGTCAAGGGACTCGATACAATAAGCAGTTCTTC. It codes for CASSQGTRYNKQFF.

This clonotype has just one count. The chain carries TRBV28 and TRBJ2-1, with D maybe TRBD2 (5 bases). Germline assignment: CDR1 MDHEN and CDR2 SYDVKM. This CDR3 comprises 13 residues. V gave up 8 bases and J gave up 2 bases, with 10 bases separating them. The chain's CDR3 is CASASGAYNEQFF. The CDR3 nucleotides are TGTGCCAGCGCGAGCGGTGCCTACAATGAGCAGTTCTTC.

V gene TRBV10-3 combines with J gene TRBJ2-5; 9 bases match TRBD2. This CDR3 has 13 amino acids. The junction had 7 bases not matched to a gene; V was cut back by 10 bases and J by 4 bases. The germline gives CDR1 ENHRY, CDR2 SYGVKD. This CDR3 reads CATTSGRGETQYF. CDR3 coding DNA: TGTGCCACGACTAGCGGTAGGGGAGAGACCCAGTACTTC.

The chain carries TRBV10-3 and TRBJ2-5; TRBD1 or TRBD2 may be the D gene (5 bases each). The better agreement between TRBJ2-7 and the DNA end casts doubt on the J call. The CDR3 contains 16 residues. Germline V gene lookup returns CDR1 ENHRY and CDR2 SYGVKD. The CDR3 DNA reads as TGTGCCATCAGTGAGTCCAGGGACCCGGCCCCCGACGAGCAGTACTTC. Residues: CAISESRDPAPDEQYF.

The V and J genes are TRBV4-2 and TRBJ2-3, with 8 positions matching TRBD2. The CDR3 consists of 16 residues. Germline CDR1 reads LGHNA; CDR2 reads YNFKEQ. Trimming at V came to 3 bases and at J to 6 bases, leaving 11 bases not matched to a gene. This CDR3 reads CASSHHLKERGDTQYF. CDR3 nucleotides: TGTGCCAGCAGCCACCACCTCAAGGAGCGGGGGGATACGCAGTATTTT.

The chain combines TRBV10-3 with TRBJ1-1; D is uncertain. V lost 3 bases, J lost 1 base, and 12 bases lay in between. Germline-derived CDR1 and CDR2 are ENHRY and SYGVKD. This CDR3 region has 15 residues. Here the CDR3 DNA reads TGTGCCATCAGTGATTCGAGTCGGGGGAACACTGAAGCTTTCTTT. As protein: CAISDSSRGNTEAFF.

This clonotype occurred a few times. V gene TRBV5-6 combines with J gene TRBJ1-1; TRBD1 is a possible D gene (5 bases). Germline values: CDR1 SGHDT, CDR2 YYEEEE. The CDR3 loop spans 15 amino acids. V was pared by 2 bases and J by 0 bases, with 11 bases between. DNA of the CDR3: TGTGCCAGCAGCTTCGGGGGGGTCATGAACACTGAAGCTTTCTTT. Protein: CASSFGGVMNTEAFF.

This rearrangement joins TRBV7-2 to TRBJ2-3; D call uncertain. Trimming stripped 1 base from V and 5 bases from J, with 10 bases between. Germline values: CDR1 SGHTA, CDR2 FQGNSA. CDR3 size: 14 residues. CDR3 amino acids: CASSLDRVEDTQYF. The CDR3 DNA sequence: TGTGCCAGCAGCTTAGATCGGGTCGAAGATACGCAGTATTTT.

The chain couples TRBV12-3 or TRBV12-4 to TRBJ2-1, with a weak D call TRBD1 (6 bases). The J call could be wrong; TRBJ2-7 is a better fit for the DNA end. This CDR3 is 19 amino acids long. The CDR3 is CASSPASTGLSSSYNEQYF. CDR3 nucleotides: TGTGCCAGCAGCCCAGCCTCGACAGGCCTTTCAAGCTCCTACAATGAGCAGTACTTC.

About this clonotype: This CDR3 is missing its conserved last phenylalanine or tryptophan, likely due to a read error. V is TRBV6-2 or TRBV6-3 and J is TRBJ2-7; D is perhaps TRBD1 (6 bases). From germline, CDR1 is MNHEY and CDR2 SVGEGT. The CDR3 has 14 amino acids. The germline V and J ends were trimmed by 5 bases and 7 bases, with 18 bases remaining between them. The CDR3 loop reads CASSRKRQVGEQYY. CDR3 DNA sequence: TGTGCCAGCAGTCGTAAACGACAGGTCGGGGAGCAGTACTAC.

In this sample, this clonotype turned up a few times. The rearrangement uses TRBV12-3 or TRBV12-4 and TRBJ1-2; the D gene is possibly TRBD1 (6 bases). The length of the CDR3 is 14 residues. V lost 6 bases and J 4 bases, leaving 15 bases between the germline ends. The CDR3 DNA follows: TGTGCCAGCAGCCCCGAGGACAGCTTCTATGGCTACACCTTC. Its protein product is CASSPEDSFYGYTF.

The CDR3 region has the DNA TGTGCCAGCAGCCAGATGCCGGGACTAGCGGGAGACGAGCAGTACTTC. This translates into CASSQMPGLAGDEQYF. V gene TRBV14 combines with J gene TRBJ2-7; TRBD2 agrees at 14 bases. The CDR3 spans 16 residues. V dropped 3 bases and J dropped 5; count of bases not matched to a gene: 6. Looked up from germline, CDR1 is SGHDN and CDR2 is FVKESK. Looking up the rest from reference TRBV14 and TRBJ2-7 gives the full variable domain: EAGVTQFPSHSVIEKGQTVTLRCDPISGHDNLYWYRRVMGKEIKFLLHFVKESKQDESGMPNNRFLAERTGGTYSTLKVQPAELEDSGVYFCASSQMPGLAGDEQYFGPGTRLTVT.

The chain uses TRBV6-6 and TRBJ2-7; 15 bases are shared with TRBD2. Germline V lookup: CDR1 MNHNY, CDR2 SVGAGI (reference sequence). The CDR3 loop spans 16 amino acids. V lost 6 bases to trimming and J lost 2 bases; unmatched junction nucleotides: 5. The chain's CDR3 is CASRGLAGGGAYEQYF. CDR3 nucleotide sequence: TGTGCCAGCAGGGGACTAGCGGGAGGTGGGGCCTACGAGCAGTACTTC.

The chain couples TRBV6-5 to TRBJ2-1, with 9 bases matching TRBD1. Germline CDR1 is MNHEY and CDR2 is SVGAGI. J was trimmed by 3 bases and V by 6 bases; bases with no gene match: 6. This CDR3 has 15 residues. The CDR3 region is CASSMGQGNYNEQFF. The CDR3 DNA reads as TGTGCCAGCAGCATGGGACAGGGAAACTACAATGAGCAGTTCTTC.

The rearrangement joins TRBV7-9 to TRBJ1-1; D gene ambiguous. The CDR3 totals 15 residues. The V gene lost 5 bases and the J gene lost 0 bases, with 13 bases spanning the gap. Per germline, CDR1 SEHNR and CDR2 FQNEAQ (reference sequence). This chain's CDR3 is CASSPHQAVNTEAFF. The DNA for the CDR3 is TGTGCCAGCAGCCCTCATCAGGCGGTGAACACTGAAGCTTTCTTT.

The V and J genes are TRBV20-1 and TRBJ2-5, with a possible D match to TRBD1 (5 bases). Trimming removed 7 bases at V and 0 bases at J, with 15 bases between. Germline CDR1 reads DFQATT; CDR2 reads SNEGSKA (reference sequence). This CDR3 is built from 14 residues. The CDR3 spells CSGASGINQETQYF. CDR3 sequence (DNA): TGCAGTGGGGCCTCAGGGATAAACCAAGAGACCCAGTACTTC.

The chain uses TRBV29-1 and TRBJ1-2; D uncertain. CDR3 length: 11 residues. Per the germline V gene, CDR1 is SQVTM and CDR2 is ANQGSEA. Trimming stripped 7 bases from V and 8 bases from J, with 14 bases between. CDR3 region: CSADPTGGYTF. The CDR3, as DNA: TGCAGCGCGGACCCCACTGGGGGCTACACCTTC.

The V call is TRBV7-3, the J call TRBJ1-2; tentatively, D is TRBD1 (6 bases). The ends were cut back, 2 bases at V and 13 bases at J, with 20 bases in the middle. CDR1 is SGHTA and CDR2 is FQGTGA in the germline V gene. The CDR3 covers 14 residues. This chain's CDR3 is CASSLVAGADPSTF. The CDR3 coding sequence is TGTGCCAGCAGCTTAGTCGCAGGGGCTGACCCTTCCACCTTC.

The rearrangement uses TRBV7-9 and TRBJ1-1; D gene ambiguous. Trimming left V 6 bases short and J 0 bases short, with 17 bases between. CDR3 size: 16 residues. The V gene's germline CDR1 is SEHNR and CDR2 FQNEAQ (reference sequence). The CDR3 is CASSLREARVNTEAFF. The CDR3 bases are TGTGCCAGCAGTTTAAGGGAGGCTCGGGTGAACACTGAAGCTTTCTTT. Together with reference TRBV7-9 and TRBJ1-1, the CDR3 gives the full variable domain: DTGVSQNPRHKITKRGQNVTFRCDPISEHNRLYWYRQTLGQGPEFLTYFQNEAQLEKSRLLSDRFSAERPKGSFSTLEIQRTEQGDSAMYLCASSLREARVNTEAFFGQGTRLTVV.

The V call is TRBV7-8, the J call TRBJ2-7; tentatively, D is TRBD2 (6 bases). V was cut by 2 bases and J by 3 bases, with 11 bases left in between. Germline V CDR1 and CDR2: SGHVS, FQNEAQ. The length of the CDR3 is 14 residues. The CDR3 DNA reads TGTGCCAGCAGCTTATCGACTAGGCTCTACGAGCAGTACTTC. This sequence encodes CASSLSTRLYEQYF.

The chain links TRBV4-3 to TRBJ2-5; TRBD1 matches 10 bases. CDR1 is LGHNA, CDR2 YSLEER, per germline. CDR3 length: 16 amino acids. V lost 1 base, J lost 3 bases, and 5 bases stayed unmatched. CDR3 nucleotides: TGCGCCAGCAGCCAAGGGATTGGGACAGGGGAAGAGACCCAGTACTTC. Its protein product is CASSQGIGTGEETQYF.